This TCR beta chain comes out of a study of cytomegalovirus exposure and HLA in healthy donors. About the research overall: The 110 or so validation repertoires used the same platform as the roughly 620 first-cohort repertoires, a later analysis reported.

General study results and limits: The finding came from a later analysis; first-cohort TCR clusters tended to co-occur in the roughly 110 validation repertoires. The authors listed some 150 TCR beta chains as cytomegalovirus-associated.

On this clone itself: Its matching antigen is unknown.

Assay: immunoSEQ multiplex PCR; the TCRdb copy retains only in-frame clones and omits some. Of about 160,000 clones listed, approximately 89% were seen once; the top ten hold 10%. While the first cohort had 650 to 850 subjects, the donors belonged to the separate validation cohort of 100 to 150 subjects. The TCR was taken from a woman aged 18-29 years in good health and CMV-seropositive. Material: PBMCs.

DNA for the CDR3: TGTGCCTGGAGGCGGGGGGTCTATGGCTACACCTTC. It codes for CAWRRGVYGYTF. This chain joins TRBV30 and TRBJ1-2; TRBD1 might be the D (5 bases). The germline V gene encodes CDR1 GTSNPN and CDR2 SVGIG (reference sequence). The CDR3 consists of 12 residues. V lost 3 bases and J lost 4, with 9 bases in between.